The next 26 T cell receptor beta chains were all read from a single sample in a study of T cells in Graves' hyperthyroidism and ophthalmopathy (dated by TCRdb to the late 2010s). Libraries were built with multiplex PCR. The sequencer listed for this sample is Illumina HiSeq 2000. TCR beta CDR3 regions were amplified from RNA transcripts. A first-round RT-PCR of the TCR CDR3 used the HTBI primer set with the Qiagen OneStep RT-PCR kit. In-frame beta chains were kept once TCRdb had trimmed the public reads at Q25 with fastp and called clones with MiXCR. Rows matching on CDR3 protein sequence are summarized as one entry with the most common DNA and genes. For this sample the table gives hundreds of thousands of distinct CDR3 sequences, of which over 20% were detected only once. The top ten constitute 50% to 75% of the sample. What was sequenced was blood. The receptors were sampled from a man between 25 and 39 years old with Graves' ophthalmopathy.

This clonotype was seen repeatedly, ten times or more. The V gene is TRBV12-3 or TRBV12-4, the J gene TRBJ1-2; TRBD1 matches 8 bases. The CDR3 has 13 amino acids. The V and J ends lost 6 bases and 3 bases, in that order; junction bases with no gene match: 3. The CDR3: CASSQQGDYGYTF. CDR3 bases: TGTGCCAGCAGCCAACAGGGGGACTATGGCTACACCTTC.

This clonotype was observed a few times. The germline gene is not matched at one end of the junction; a read error may be the cause. The rearrangement links TRBV20-1 to TRBJ2-1; D is unclear. Germline V gene lookup returns CDR1 DFQATT and CDR2 SNEGSKA (reference sequence). The CDR3 totals 15 residues. The CDR3 DNA sequence: TGCAGTGCCAGAGATACTATTTTGTCCTACAATGAGCAGTTCTTC. This sequence encodes CSARDTILSYNEQFF.

The genes are TRBV19 and TRBJ2-6, with D tentatively TRBD1 (5 bases). This CDR3 spans 16 amino acids. The germline V gene has CDR1 LNHDA and CDR2 SQIVND (reference sequence). V lost 4 bases and J lost 0, with 10 bases in between. CDR3 sequence reads: CASSTPRASGANVLTF. The DNA of the CDR3 is TGTGCCAGTAGTACACCCAGGGCCTCTGGGGCCAACGTCCTGACTTTC. Full variable domain (missing parts from reference TRBV19 and TRBJ2-6): DGGITQSPKYLFRKEGQNVTLSCEQNLNHDAMYWYRQDPGQGLRLIYYSQIVNDFQKGDIAEGYSVSREKKESFPLTVTSAQKNPTAFYLCASSTPRASGANVLTFGAGSRLTVL.

The V call is TRBV28, the J call TRBJ1-5, with D uncertain. CDR1 is MDHEN, CDR2 SYDVKM, per germline. The CDR3 spans 13 residues. The V and J ends lost 7 bases and 7 bases respectively, with 14 bases between them. CDR3 in DNA: TGTGCCAGCACTACTTCTAGGTTACAGCCCCAGCATTTT. Translation: CASTTSRLQPQHF.

The V call is TRBV20-1, the J call TRBJ2-2; a weak D match, TRBD2 (6 bases). The germline V and J ends were trimmed by 3 bases and 3 bases, with 11 bases remaining between them. Germline loops: CDR1 DFQATT, CDR2 SNEGSKA (reference sequence). The length of the CDR3 is 14 residues. The DNA of the CDR3 is TGCAGTGCTAGTTACAGCGGGTACACCGGGGAGCTGTTTTTT. This encodes CSASYSGYTGELFF.

The chain joins TRBV7-2 to TRBJ2-5; the D is unclear. Germline V lookup: CDR1 SGHTA, CDR2 FQGNSA. The CDR3 spans 14 residues. V gave up 6 bases and J gave up 0 bases, with 11 bases separating them. The CDR3 DNA follows: TGTGCCAGCAGACAACAACACTACCAAGAGACCCAGTACTTC. Translating it yields CASRQQHYQETQYF.

This clonotype appeared a few times. The chain recombines TRBV5-1 with TRBJ2-2; D tentatively reads TRBD1 or TRBD2 (7 bases each). Germline assignment: CDR1 SGHRS and CDR2 YFSETQ. The length of the CDR3 is 15 residues. Trimming shortened V by 4 bases and J by 4 bases, and 14 bases separated the two germline ends. The CDR3 spells CASSDREGSTGELFF. The CDR3 DNA reads TGCGCCAGCAGCGACAGGGAGGGGTCCACCGGGGAGCTGTTTTTT.

In this sample, this clonotype turned up many times. The rearrangement links TRBV28 to TRBJ1-2; no clear D gene. Germline CDR1 MDHEN, CDR2 SYDVKM. The V end was cut by 2 bases, the J end by 8 bases, with 6 bases between. This CDR3 has 11 residues. CDR3 in amino acids: CASSLNGGYTF. DNA of the CDR3: TGTGCCAGCAGTTTAAATGGAGGCTACACCTTC.

A single count supports this clonotype. A read error may produce the germline difference seen at one junction end. The gene calls are TRBV9 and TRBJ2-5; D not certain. CDR3 length: 15 residues. Germline CDR1 is SGDLS and CDR2 is YYNGEE. CDR3 region: CASSRRDKGQETQYF. The CDR3 bases are TGCGCCAGCAGCCGACGAGACAAGGGCCAAGAGACCCAGTACTTC.

This clonotype has ten or more counts. The chain is built from TRBV12-3 or TRBV12-4 and TRBJ1-2; D is unclear. V was trimmed by 7 bases and J by 7 bases, leaving 16 bases between them. The CDR3 has 13 amino acids. The CDR3 sequence: CASNVAGRGGYTF. The CDR3 DNA reads as TGTGCCAGCAACGTAGCCGGCCGCGGTGGCTACACCTTC.

In this sample, this clonotype turned up a few times. V gene TRBV20-1 combines with J gene TRBJ2-1; TRBD1 matches at 7 bases. The CDR3 consists of 13 residues. V trimming: 6 bases; J trimming: 7 bases; junction bases outside the gene matches: 9. Germline V CDR1 and CDR2: DFQATT, SNEGSKA (reference sequence). Written as DNA, the CDR3 is TGCAGTGCCATTCTACAGGGGTGGAATGAGCAGTTCTTC. It encodes CSAILQGWNEQFF.

This chain connects TRBV28 to TRBJ1-2, with 8 bases lining up with TRBD1. J gave up 8 bases and V 7 bases, and 9 bases lay outside the gene matches. Germline CDR1 and CDR2: MDHEN and SYDVKM. The CDR3 runs to 13 residues. CDR3: CASTGPGGNGYTF. CDR3 bases: TGTGCCAGCACTGGACCAGGGGGCAACGGCTACACCTTC.

This clonotype was detected many times. Mismatch with germline at one junction end may stem from a read error. This rearrangement joins TRBV3-1 to TRBJ1-2; the D is unclear. The CDR3 is 14 amino acids. Germline V gene lookup returns CDR1 LGHDT and CDR2 YNNKEL (reference sequence). CDR3 in DNA: TGTGCCAGCACCCAATCGGGAGCTAACTATGGCTACACCTTC. Translation: CASTQSGANYGYTF. The whole variable domain, remainder taken from reference TRBV3-1 and TRBJ1-2, is DTAVSQTPKYLVTQMGNDKSIKCEQNLGHDTMYWYKQDSKKFLKIMFSYNNKELIINETVPNRFSPKSPDKAHLNLHINSLELGDSAVYFCASTQSGANYGYTFGSGTRLTVV.

This clonotype was observed at least ten times. CDR3 in amino acids: CASSSPIGMYNEQFF. In DNA form, the CDR3 reads TGTGCCAGCAGCTCCCCGATAGGGATGTACAATGAGCAGTTCTTC. The rearrangement uses TRBV7-9 and TRBJ2-1, with no clear D. Germline CDR1 and CDR2: SEHNR and FQNEAQ (reference sequence). V was trimmed by 4 bases and J by 4 bases, leaving 14 bases between them. CDR3 size: 15 residues.

This clonotype appeared a few times. This chain connects TRBV6-1 to TRBJ1-1, with no clear D. Trimming left V 3 bases short and J 7 bases short, with 9 bases between. This CDR3 has 12 amino acids. Germline V gene lookup returns CDR1 MNHNS and CDR2 SASEGT. DNA for the CDR3: TGTGCCAGCAGTGACCCCTCGCTTGAAGCTTTCTTT. Translated, it gives CASSDPSLEAFF.

With respect to this clonotype: Likely a read error: the CDR3 ends without its conserved phenylalanine or tryptophan. The chain joins TRBV6-5 to TRBJ2-1; TRBD2 aligns across 8 bases. After removal of 4 bases from V and 2 bases from J, the junction contained 1 base not matched to a gene. CDR1 is MNHEY, CDR2 SVGAGI, per germline. There are 14 residues in the CDR3. Here the CDR3 reads CASSLGLAYNEQFS. The CDR3 DNA sequence: TGTGCCAGCAGTTTGGGACTAGCCTACAATGAGCAGTTCTCC.

V gene TRBV3-1 combines with J gene TRBJ2-7, with D possibly TRBD2 on 5 matching bases. Trimming pared 3 bases from V and 0 bases from J, leaving 15 bases between. Germline V CDR1 and CDR2: LGHDT, YNNKEL (reference sequence). The CDR3 spans 16 residues. CDR3 nucleotide sequence: TGTGCCAGCAGCCATTTCGGCCGGGGAAGCTCCTACGAGCAGTACTTC. It encodes CASSHFGRGSSYEQYF.

V gene TRBV20-1 combines with J gene TRBJ2-1; 13 bases agree with TRBD2. Trimming removed 6 bases from V and 3 bases from J; junction bases left unmatched: 2. This CDR3 spans 14 amino acids. Germline V gene data show CDR1 as DFQATT and CDR2 as SNEGSKA (reference sequence). For the CDR3, the DNA is TGCAGTGCCGGACTAGCGGGGGTCTACAATGAGCAGTTCTTC. Protein sequence: CSAGLAGVYNEQFF.

Many counts were recorded for this clonotype. This sequence joins TRBV3-1 and TRBJ2-1, with D unclear. The germline gives CDR1 LGHDT, CDR2 YNNKEL (reference sequence). V dropped 4 bases and J dropped 9 bases, with 7 bases sitting between them. The CDR3 is 11 residues long. The CDR3 protein is CASSLRSEQFF. The DNA of the CDR3 is TGTGCCAGCAGCCTGCGGAGTGAGCAGTTCTTC.

This clonotype was picked up many times. The chain is built from TRBV28 and TRBJ1-1; 7 bases are shared with TRBD1. With 3 bases clipped from V and 3 bases from J, the junction kept 13 bases outside the gene matches. CDR3 length: 17 residues. Germline loops: CDR1 MDHEN, CDR2 SYDVKM. This CDR3 reads CASSFKATGAVDTEAFF. CDR3 nucleotide sequence: TGTGCCAGCAGTTTCAAAGCAACAGGGGCGGTTGACACTGAAGCTTTCTTT.

This clonotype was observed a few times. This chain uses TRBV11-2 with TRBJ1-2, with unresolved D. This CDR3 is 11 amino acids long. Germline V CDR1 and CDR2: SGHAT, FQNNGV. V was shortened by 3 bases and J by 12 bases, with 11 bases between the two germline ends. The CDR3 is CASSFLLINTF. The CDR3 DNA reads as TGTGCCAGCAGCTTCCTACTGATTAACACCTTC.

This chain connects TRBV27 to TRBJ1-4; 9 nucleotides match TRBD1. Germline-derived CDR1 and CDR2 are MNHEY and SMNVEV (reference sequence). J lost 2 bases, V lost 5 bases, and 0 bases had no gene match. This CDR3 has 14 amino acids. CDR3 sequence (DNA): TGTGCCAGCAGTGGGACAGGGACTAATGAAAAACTGTTTTTT. This translates into CASSGTGTNEKLFF. Full variable domain (outside the CDR3, taken from reference TRBV27 and TRBJ1-4): EAQVTQNPRYLITVTGKKLTVTCSQNMNHEYMSWYRQDPGLGLRQIYYSMNVEVTDKGDVPEGYKVSRKEKRNFPLILESPSPNQTSLYFCASSGTGTNEKLFFGSGTQLSVL.

This clonotype was found many times. The chain joins TRBV18 to TRBJ2-5; no definite D call. The V and J ends lost 0 bases and 4 bases respectively, with 9 bases between them. Germline V lookup: CDR1 KGHSH, CDR2 LQKENI. This CDR3 is built from 14 residues. DNA of the CDR3: TGTGCCAGCTCACCACCGTCCGTTGGAGAGACCCAGTACTTC. Amino acids: CASSPPSVGETQYF. The entire variable domain, with the rest obtained from reference TRBV18 and TRBJ2-5, is as follows: NAGVMQNPRHLVRRRGQEARLRCSPMKGHSHVYWYRQLPEEGLKFMVYLQKENIIDESGMPKERFSAEFPKEGPSILRIQQVVRGDSAAYFCASSPPSVGETQYFGPGTRLLVL.

V gene TRBV6-1 combines with J gene TRBJ2-1; D remains ambiguous. Trimming shortened V by 6 bases and J by 7 bases, and 10 bases separated the two germline ends. Germline CDR1 reads MNHNS; CDR2 reads SASEGT. This CDR3 contains 12 residues. CDR3 in amino acids: CASRSGGNEQFF. The CDR3 coding sequence is TGTGCCAGCAGGTCCGGCGGAAATGAGCAGTTCTTC.

The rearrangement joins TRBV28 to TRBJ1-5, with 11 positions matching TRBD1. Germline trimming cut 6 bases from V and 5 bases from J; bases unmatched to any gene: 9. The CDR3 consists of 16 residues. The germline CDR1 and CDR2 sequences are MDHEN and SYDVKM. CDR3 loop: CASRLTPGQGDQPQHF. Here the CDR3 DNA reads TGTGCCAGCAGACTAACACCGGGACAGGGGGATCAGCCCCAGCATTTT.

Ten or more counts support this clonotype. The V gene is TRBV27, the J gene TRBJ1-5; 10 bases align to TRBD1. CDR1 and CDR2 from the germline V gene are MNHEY and SMNVEV (reference sequence). The J segment lost 4 bases and the V segment lost 6 bases, leaving 6 bases of the junction unmatched. CDR3 length: 15 amino acids. In nucleotides, the CDR3 is TGTGCCAGCAGGAAGGGACAGGGGTATAATCAGCCCCAGCATTTT. This sequence encodes CASRKGQGYNQPQHF.